This TCR beta chain originates from a study of blood T cell repertoires in COVID-19. The table came from immunoSEQ multiplex PCR; TCRdb's copy has only in-frame clones and leaves some out. The data hold about 100,000 clones, with approximately 80% observed a single time. Germline trimming cut 6 bases from V and 7 bases from J; bases unmatched to any gene: 3. The CDR3 runs to 12 residues. Germline assignment: CDR1 SNHLY and CDR2 FYNNEI. This clone has just one count. V gene TRBV2 combines with J gene TRBJ1-5, with TRBD1 matching over 7 bases. The material sequenced was peripheral blood. The TCR originated in a man aged 45-65 years with active or convalescent COVID-19. As DNA, the CDR3 is TGTGCCAGCAGCACAGGGGTGCAGCCCCAGCATTTT. Translated, it gives CASSTGVQPQHF.